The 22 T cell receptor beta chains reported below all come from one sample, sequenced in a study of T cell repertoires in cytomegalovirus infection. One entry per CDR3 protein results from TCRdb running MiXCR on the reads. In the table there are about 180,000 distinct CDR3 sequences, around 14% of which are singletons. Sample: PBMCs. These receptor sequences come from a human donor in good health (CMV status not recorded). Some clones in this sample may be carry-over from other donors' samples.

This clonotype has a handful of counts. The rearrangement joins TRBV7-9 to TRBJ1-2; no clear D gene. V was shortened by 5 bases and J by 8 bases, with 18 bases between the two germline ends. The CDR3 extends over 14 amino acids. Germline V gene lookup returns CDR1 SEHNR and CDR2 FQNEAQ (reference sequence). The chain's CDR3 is CASSLEDSLQGYTF. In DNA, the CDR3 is TGTGCCAGCAGCCTTGAGGACTCGCTCCAGGGCTACACCTTC. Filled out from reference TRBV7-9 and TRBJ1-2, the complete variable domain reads DTGVSQNPRHKITKRGQNVTFRCDPISEHNRLYWYRQTLGQGPEFLTYFQNEAQLEKSRLLSDRFSAERPKGSFSTLEIQRTEQGDSAMYLCASSLEDSLQGYTFGSGTRLTVV.

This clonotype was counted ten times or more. CDR3 DNA sequence: TGTGCCAGCAGCTCTGCGGACAGGGTAAACTCCTACGAGCAGTACTTC. Protein: CASSSADRVNSYEQYF. This chain uses TRBV7-9 with TRBJ2-7; 8 nucleotides agree with TRBD1. J lost 0 bases, V lost 4 bases, and 8 bases had no gene match. Germline CDR1 SEHNR, CDR2 FQNEAQ (reference sequence). The CDR3 is 16 residues long.

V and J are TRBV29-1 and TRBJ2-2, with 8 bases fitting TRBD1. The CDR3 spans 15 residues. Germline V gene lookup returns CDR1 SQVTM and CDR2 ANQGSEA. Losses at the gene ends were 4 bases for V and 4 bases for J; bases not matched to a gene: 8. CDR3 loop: CSVVWQTGGTGELFF. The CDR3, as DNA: TGCAGCGTTGTGTGGCAAACAGGGGGCACCGGGGAGCTGTTTTTT.

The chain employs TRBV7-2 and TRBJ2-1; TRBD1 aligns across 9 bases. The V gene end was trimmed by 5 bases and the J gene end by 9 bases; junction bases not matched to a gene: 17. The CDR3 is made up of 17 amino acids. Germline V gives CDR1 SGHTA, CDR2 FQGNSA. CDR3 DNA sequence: TGTGCCAGCAGCCCTAACCTGGTGGGGACAGGGTGGAGTGAGCAGTTCTTC. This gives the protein CASSPNLVGTGWSEQFF.

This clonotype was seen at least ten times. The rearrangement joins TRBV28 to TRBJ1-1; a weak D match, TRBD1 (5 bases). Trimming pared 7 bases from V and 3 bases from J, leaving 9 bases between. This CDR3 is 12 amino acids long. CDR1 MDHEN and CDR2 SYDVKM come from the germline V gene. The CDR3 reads CASTEGDTEAFF. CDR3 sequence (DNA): TGTGCCAGCACAGAAGGGGACACTGAAGCTTTCTTT.

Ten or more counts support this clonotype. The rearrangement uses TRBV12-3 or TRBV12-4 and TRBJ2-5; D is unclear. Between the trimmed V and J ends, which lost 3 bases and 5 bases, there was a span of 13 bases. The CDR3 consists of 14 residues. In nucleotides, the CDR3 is TGTGCCAGCAGTTTTGGCTTCCGGCGGGAGACCCAGTACTTC. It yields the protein CASSFGFRRETQYF.

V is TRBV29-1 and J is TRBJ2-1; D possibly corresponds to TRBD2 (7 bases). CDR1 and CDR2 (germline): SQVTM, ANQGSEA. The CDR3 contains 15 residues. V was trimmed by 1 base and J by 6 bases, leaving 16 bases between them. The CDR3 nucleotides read TGCAGCGTTGAAGTGGTGGGGGGGCTCTCCAATGAGCAGTTCTTC. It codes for CSVEVVGGLSNEQFF.

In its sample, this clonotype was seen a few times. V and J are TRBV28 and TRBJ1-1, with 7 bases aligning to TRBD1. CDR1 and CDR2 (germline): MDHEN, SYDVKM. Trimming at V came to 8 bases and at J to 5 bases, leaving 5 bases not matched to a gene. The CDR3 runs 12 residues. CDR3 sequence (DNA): TGTGCCAGCGGTCCACAGGGGACTGAAGCTTTCTTT. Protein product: CASGPQGTEAFF.

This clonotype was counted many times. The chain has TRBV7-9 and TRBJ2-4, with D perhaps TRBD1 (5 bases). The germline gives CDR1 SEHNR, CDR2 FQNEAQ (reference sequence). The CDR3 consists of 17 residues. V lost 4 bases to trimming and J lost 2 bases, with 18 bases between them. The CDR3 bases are TGTGCCAGCAGCTCTCCCACAGGAACCAGGTCCAAAAACATTCAGTACTTC. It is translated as CASSSPTGTRSKNIQYF.

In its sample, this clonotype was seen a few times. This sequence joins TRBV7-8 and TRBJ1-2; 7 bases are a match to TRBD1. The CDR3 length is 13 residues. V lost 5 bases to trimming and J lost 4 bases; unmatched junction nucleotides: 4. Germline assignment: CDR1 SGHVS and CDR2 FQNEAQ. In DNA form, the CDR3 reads TGTGCCAGCAGCCAGGGGGGTGGCTATGGCTACACCTTC. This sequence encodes CASSQGGGYGYTF.

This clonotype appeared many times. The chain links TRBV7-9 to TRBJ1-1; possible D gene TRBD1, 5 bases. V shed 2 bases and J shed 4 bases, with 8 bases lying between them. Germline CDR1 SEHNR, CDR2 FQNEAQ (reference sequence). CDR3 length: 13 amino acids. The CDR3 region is CASSLMGVTEAFF. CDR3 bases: TGTGCCAGCAGCTTAATGGGGGTCACTGAAGCTTTCTTT.

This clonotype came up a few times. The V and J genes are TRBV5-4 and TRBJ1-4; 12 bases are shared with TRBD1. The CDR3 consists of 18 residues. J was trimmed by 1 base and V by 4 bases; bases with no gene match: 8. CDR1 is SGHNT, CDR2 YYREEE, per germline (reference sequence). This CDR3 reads CASSPGQGARRTNEKLFF. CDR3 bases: TGTGCCAGCAGCCCGGGACAGGGGGCGAGGAGAACTAATGAAAAACTGTTTTTT.

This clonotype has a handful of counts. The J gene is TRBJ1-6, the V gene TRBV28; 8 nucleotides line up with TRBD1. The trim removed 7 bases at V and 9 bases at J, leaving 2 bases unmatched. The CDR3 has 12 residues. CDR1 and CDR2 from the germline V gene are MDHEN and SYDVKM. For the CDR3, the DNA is TGTGCCAGCACAGGGGGCGCTTCACCCCTCCACTTT. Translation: CASTGGASPLHF.

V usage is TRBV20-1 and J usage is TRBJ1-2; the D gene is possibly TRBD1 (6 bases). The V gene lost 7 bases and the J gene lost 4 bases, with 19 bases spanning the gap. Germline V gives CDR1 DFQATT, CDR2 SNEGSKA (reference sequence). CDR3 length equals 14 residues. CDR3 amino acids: CSVAPLDSSYGYTF. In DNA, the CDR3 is TGCAGTGTCGCTCCTCTGGACAGTTCCTATGGCTACACCTTC.

The CDR3 nucleotides read TGTGCCAGCAGCAACCATGACCCCCGGGAAGCTTTCTTT. Residues: CASSNHDPREAFF. The rearrangement links TRBV14 to TRBJ1-1; D uncertain. There are 13 residues in the CDR3. V lost 5 bases and J lost 8, with 15 bases in between. Germline CDR1 is SGHDN and CDR2 is FVKESK.

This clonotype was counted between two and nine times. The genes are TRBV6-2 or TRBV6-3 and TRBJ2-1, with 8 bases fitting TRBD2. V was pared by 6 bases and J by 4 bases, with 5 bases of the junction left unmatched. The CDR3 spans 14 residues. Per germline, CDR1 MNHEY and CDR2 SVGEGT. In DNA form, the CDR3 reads TGTGCCAGCAGCAAGCGGGGGCTATACAATGAGCAGTTCTTC. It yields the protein CASSKRGLYNEQFF.

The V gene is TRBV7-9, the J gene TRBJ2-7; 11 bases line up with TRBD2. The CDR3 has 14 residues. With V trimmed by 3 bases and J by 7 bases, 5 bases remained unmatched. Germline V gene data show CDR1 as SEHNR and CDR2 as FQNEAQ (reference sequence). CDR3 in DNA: TGTGCCAGCAGCTTGCTAGCGGGAGGACGGGAGCAGTACTTC. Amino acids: CASSLLAGGREQYF.

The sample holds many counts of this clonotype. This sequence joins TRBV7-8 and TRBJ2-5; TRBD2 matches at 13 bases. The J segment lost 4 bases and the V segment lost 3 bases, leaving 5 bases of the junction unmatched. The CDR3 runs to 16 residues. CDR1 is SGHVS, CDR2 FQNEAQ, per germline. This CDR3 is CASSFQTSGGPETQYF. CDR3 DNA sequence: TGTGCCAGCAGCTTTCAGACTAGCGGGGGGCCAGAGACCCAGTACTTC. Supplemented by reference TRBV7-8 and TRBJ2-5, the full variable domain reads GAGVSQSPRYKVAKRGQDVALRCDPISGHVSLFWYQQALGQGPEFLTYFQNEAQLDKSGLPSDRFFAERPEGSVSTLKIQRTQQEDSAVYLCASSFQTSGGPETQYFGPGTRLLVL.

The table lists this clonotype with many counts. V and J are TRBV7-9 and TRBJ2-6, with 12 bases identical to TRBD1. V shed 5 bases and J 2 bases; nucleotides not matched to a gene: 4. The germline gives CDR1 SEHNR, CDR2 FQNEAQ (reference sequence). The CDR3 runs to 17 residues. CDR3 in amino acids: CASSQGTGGTGANVLTF. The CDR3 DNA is TGTGCCAGCAGCCAAGGGACAGGGGGCACTGGGGCCAACGTCCTGACTTTC.

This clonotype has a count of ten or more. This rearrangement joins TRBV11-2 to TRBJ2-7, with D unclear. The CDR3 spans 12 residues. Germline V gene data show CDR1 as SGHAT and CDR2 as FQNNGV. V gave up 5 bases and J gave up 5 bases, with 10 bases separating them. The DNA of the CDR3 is TGTGCCAGCAGCCCGGAACAGCACGAGCAGTACTTC. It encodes CASSPEQHEQYF.

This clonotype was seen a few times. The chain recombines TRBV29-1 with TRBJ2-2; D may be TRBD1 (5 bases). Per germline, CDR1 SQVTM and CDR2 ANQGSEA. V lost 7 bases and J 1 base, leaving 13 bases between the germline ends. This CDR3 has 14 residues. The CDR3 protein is CSGAGSWNTGELFF. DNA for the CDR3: TGCAGCGGTGCAGGGTCTTGGAACACCGGGGAGCTGTTTTTT.

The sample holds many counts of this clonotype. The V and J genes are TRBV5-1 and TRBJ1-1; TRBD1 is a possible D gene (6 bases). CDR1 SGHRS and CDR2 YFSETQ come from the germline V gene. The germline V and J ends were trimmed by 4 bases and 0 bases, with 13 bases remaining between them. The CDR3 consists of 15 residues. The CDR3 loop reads CASSLQGQLNTEAFF. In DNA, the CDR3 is TGCGCCAGCAGCCTCCAGGGACAACTGAACACTGAAGCTTTCTTT.